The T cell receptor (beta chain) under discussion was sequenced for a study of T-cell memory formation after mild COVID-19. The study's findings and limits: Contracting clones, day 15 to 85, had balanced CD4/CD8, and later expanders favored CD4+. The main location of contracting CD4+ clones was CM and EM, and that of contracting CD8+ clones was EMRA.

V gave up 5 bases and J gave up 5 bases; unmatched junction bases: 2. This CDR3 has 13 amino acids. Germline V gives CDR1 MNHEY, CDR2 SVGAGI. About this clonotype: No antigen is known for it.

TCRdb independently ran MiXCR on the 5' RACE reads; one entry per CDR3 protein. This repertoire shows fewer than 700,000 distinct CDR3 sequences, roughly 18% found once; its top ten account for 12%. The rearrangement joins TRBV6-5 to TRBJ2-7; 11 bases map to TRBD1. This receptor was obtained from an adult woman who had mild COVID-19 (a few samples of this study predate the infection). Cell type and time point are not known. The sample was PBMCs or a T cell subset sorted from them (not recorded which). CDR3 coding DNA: TGTGCCAGCAGTCGGACAGGGGGCCACGAGCAGTACTTC. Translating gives CASSRTGGHEQYF.